Below, one T cell receptor beta chain is given with its context. Measured with immunoSEQ multiplex PCR; TCRdb has only the in-frame clones, and not every one. The sample consists of a few hundred thousand clones, roughly 89% of them appearing once. Unmatched junction bases numbered 3, after V lost 2 bases and J lost 1 base. Looked up from germline, CDR1 is LNHNV and CDR2 is YYDKDF (reference sequence). This CDR3 is built from 16 residues. This record belongs to a study of blood T cell repertoires in COVID-19. Sequencing was carried out using PBMCs or T cells enriched from blood (not recorded which). This sequence originates from a woman aged 45 to 65 who had been exposed to COVID-19. The gene calls are TRBV15 and TRBJ2-3; 10 nucleotides line up with TRBD2. This CDR3 reads CATSRLAGDGTDTQYF. In nucleotides, the CDR3 is TGTGCCACCAGCAGACTAGCGGGGGACGGCACAGATACGCAGTATTTT.